The T cell receptor beta chain under discussion was sequenced for a study of control samples from healthy donors and cancer patients. CDR1 is SGHKS, CDR2 YYEKEE, per germline (reference sequence). The CDR3 length is 15 residues. With 0 bases removed from V and 8 bases from J, the gap between germline ends came to 14 bases. Libraries were prepared by immunoSEQ multiplex PCR; TCRdb keeps only in-frame clonotypes and omits some of them. The sample includes 350,000 to 450,000 clones, 90% of them seen just once. The chain couples TRBV5-5 to TRBJ1-4; unclear D gene. The sample consisted of PBMCs. The TCR comes from a man in his forties with head and neck cancer. The CDR3 DNA follows: TGTGCCAGCAGCTTGGGAGCCCCCTCGGGCGAAAAACTGTTTTTT. This sequence encodes CASSLGAPSGEKLFF.